The 2 T cell receptor beta chains below come from one sample, sequenced in a study of blood T cell repertoires in COVID-19. Assay: immunoSEQ multiplex PCR; the TCRdb copy retains only in-frame clones and omits some. The sample has about 68,000 clones, about 93% seen once. The sequenced material came from peripheral blood. The source of these receptors is a human donor in a cohort sampled during active COVID-19.

A few counts support this clone. V is TRBV4-3 and J is TRBJ1-5; tentatively, D is TRBD1 (6 bases). Trimming took off 1 base at V and 7 bases at J, with 17 bases between the two ends. Germline values: CDR1 LGHNA, CDR2 YSLEER. CDR3 length equals 16 residues. The CDR3 DNA is TGCGCCAGCAGCCAAGTTCGGGGGGGCATAAGACAGCCCCAGCATTTT. Translation gives CASSQVRGGIRQPQHF.

This clone appeared a single time. The chain uses TRBV29-1 and TRBJ1-1, with D possibly being TRBD1 (5 bases). The CDR3 is made up of 12 amino acids. Per the germline V gene, CDR1 is SQVTM and CDR2 is ANQGSEA. Trimming removed 5 bases at V and 5 bases at J, with 12 bases between. CDR3 sequence (DNA): TGCAGCGTTATGGGACGGGGGACTGAAGCTTTCTTT. Residues: CSVMGRGTEAFF.